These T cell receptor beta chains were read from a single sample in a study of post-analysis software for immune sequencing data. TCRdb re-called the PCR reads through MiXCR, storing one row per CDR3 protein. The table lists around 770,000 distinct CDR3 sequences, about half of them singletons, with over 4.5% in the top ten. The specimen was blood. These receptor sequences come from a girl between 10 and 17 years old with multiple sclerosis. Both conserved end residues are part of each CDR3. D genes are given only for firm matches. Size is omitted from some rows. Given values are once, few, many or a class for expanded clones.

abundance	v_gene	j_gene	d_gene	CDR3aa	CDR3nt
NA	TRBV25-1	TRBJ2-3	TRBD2	CASSWTGTSPQDTQYF	TGTGCCAGCAGTTGGACCGGGACTAGCCCCCAGGATACGCAGTATTTT
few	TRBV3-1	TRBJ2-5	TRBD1	CASSLRTGGDLLQETQYF	TGTGCCAGCAGCCTCCGGACAGGGGGCGATCTATTACAAGAGACCCAGTACTTC
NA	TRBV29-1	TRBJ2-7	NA	CSVVQPSGDEQYF	TGCAGCGTTGTACAGCCGTCTGGGGACGAGCAGTACTTC
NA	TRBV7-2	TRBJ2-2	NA	CASSIRSGELFF	TGTGCCAGCAGTATCCGGTCGGGGGAGCTGTTTTTT
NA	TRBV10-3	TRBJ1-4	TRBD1	CAISESLDRGATNEKLFF	TGTGCCATCAGTGAGTCTCTTGACAGGGGAGCAACTAATGAAAAACTGTTTTTT
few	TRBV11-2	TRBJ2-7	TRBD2	CASSSHRRELPYEQYF	TGTGCCAGCAGCTCCCATAGGCGGGAGCTACCCTACGAGCAGTACTTC
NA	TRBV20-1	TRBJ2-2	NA	CSARDLGRSDTGELFF	TGCAGTGCTAGAGATCTGGGACGGAGCGACACCGGGGAGCTGTTTTTT
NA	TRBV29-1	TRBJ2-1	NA	CSVGPRDKPNNEQFF	TGCAGCGTCGGCCCCCGGGACAAGCCTAACAATGAGCAGTTCTTC
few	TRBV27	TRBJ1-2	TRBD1	CASSQLRTGGHPYGYTF	TGTGCCAGCAGTCAATTACGGACAGGGGGCCACCCCTATGGCTACACCTTC
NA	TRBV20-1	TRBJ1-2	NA	CSATPPGGYTF	TGCAGTGCTACCCCCCCGGGGGGCTACACCTTC
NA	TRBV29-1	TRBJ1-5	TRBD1	CSVIPGGGSNQPQHF	TGCAGCGTTATTCCAGGGGGAGGGAGCAATCAGCCCCAGCATTTT
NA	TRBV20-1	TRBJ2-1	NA	CSASYRPPYNEQFF	TGCAGTGCTAGCTACAGGCCCCCCTACAATGAGCAGTTCTTC
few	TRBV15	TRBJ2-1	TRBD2	CATSRAPGTKGVNEQFF	TGTGCCACCAGCAGAGCACCCGGGACTAAAGGGGTCAATGAGCAGTTCTTC
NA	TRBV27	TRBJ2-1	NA	CASSLSTTRSWNEQFF	TGTGCCAGCAGTTTATCGACGACTAGAAGCTGGAATGAGCAGTTCTTC
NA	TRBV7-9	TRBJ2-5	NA	CASSFGPDESSQETQYF	TGTGCCAGCAGCTTCGGTCCGGACGAGTCCTCCCAAGAGACCCAGTACTTC
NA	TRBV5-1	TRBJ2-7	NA	CASSLAGEKQYF	TGCGCCAGCAGCTTGGCAGGTGAGAAGCAGTACTTC
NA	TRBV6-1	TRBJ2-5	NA	CASSATGTTWGETQYF	TGTGCCAGCAGCGCCACCGGGACAACCTGGGGGGAGACCCAGTACTTC
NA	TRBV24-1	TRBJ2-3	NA	CATSDLDRTDTQYF	TGTGCCACCAGTGATTTGGACAGGACAGATACGCAGTATTTT
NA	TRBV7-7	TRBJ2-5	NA	CASSLGGTSQETQYF	TGTGCTAGCAGCTTAGGGGGTACTTCACAAGAGACCCAGTACTTC
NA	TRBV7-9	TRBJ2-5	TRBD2	CASSLTSGEETQYF	TGTGCCAGCAGCTTAACTAGCGGAGAAGAGACCCAGTACTTC
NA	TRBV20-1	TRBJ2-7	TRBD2	CSARVLRLAYEQYF	TGCAGTGCTAGAGTCTTGCGACTAGCGTACGAGCAGTACTTC
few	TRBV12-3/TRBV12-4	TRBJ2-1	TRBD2	CASSPTSGSGAYNEQFF	TGTGCCAGCAGCCCCACTAGCGGGAGCGGCGCCTACAATGAGCAGTTCTTC
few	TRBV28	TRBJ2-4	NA	CAIKGEIAKNIQYF	TGTGCCATCAAAGGGGAGATAGCCAAAAACATTCAGTACTTC
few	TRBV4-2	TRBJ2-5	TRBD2	CASSRGDPGTSGNQETQYF	TGTGCCAGCAGCCGCGGCGATCCCGGGACTAGCGGGAATCAAGAGACCCAGTACTTC